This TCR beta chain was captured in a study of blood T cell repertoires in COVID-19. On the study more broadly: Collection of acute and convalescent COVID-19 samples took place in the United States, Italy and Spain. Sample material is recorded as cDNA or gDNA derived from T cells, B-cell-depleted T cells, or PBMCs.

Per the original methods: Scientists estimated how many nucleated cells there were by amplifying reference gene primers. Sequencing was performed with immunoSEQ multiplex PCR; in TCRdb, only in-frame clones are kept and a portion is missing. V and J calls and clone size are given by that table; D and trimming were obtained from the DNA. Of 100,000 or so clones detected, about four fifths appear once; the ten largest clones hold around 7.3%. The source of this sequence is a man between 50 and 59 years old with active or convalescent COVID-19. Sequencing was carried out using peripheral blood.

CDR3 in amino acids: CASSSQQDVQETQYF. The CDR3 DNA sequence: TGTGCCAGTAGTTCCCAGCAGGATGTACAAGAGACCCAGTACTTC. This rearrangement joins TRBV19 to TRBJ2-5; D uncertain. Germline V gene data show CDR1 as LNHDA and CDR2 as SQIVND (reference sequence). Between the trimmed V and J ends, which lost 5 bases and 2 bases, there was a span of 15 bases. The CDR3 has 15 amino acids.